The subject of this entry is one T cell receptor beta chain. What it recognizes is unknown. The V gene's germline CDR1 is SQVTM and CDR2 ANQGSEA. This CDR3 comprises 15 residues. V gave up 5 bases and J gave up 7 bases; unmatched junction bases: 12. The protocol was immunoSEQ multiplex PCR, while the TCRdb copy is restricted to in-frame clones and leaves out a portion. The sample lists 140,000 or so clones; around 90% were seen once. This entry is derived from a study of T cell responses to AZD1222 COVID-19 vaccine. Whole-study results and caveats: Unmutated variant regions reportedly attract nearly half of all spike-specific TCRs. Distributed over spike, vaccine-associated CD4 TCRs predominated at 160-218 and 743-854. Sampling captured repertoires only after the peak T cell response. Only six people who got AZD1222 tested seropositive at baseline.

This receptor was taken from an adult who received the MenACWY meningococcal vaccine as a control. The rearrangement uses TRBV29-1 and TRBJ1-2; 11 bases map to TRBD1. The source was peripheral blood, collected 28 days after the second dose of the MenACWY control vaccine. CDR3 in DNA: TGCAGCGTTTTTGCAGCGGGACAGGGGGTTTCTGGCTACACCTTC. It encodes CSVFAAGQGVSGYTF. The entire variable domain, with the rest obtained from reference TRBV29-1 and TRBJ1-2, is as follows: SAVISQKPSRDICQRGTSLTIQCQVDSQVTMMFWYRQQPGQSLTLIATANQGSEATYESGFVIDKFPISRPNLTFSTLTVSNMSPEDSSIYLCSVFAAGQGVSGYTFGSGTRLTVV.